Each of the 18 T cell receptor beta chains below was sequenced from the same sample in a study of T-cell reconstitution after alpha-beta-depleted transplantation in children. Unique molecular identifiers were incorporated during preparation of the TCRbeta library. MiXCR, run by TCRdb on the PCR reads, gives a single entry per CDR3 protein. The repertoire holds more than 550,000 distinct CDR3 sequences, with roughly a tenth as singletons. Specimen: PBMCs from the stem cell graft donor, collected from the stem cell graft. These receptors came from a human donor who donated a stem cell graft to a child with acute myeloid leukemia.

This clonotype was found many times. This rearrangement joins TRBV20-1 to TRBJ2-2; D is possibly TRBD2 (5 bases). CDR3 size: 14 residues. Germline lookup yields CDR1 DFQATT and CDR2 SNEGSKA (reference sequence). Trimming took off 6 bases at V and 4 bases at J, with 15 bases between the two ends. CDR3 in amino acids: CSAYLEGRTGELFF. The CDR3 DNA follows: TGCAGTGCCTACCTAGAGGGCCGCACCGGGGAGCTGTTTTTT.

The chain recombines TRBV6-2 or TRBV6-3 with TRBJ2-7, with 8 bases that match TRBD2. The trim removed 7 bases at V and 3 bases at J, leaving 11 bases unmatched. In germline, CDR1 is MNHEY, CDR2 SVGEGT. The CDR3 runs 15 residues. The DNA for the CDR3 is TGTGCCAGCAAAAACGCCGGGAGGGCCAACTACGAGCAGTACTTC. This translates into CASKNAGRANYEQYF.

Ten or more counts support this clonotype. The chain joins TRBV6-2 or TRBV6-3 to TRBJ2-2, with D perhaps given as TRBD1 or TRBD2 (5 bases each). This CDR3 spans 15 amino acids. Germline V CDR1 and CDR2: MNHEY, SVGEGT. V gave up 2 bases and J gave up 6 bases, with 13 bases separating them. This chain's CDR3 is CASSYDARDPGELFF. DNA for the CDR3: TGTGCCAGCAGTTACGATGCGAGGGACCCCGGGGAGCTGTTTTTT.

This clonotype has just a few counts. This rearrangement joins TRBV7-2 to TRBJ2-2; D is perhaps TRBD1 or TRBD2 (5 bases each). V was trimmed by 11 bases and J by 1 base, leaving 14 bases between them. The CDR3 contains 14 residues. The germline CDR1 and CDR2 sequences are SGHTA and FQGNSA. CDR3 in DNA: TGTGCCCGAACCGGGGACGGGAACACCGGGGAGCTGTTTTTT. Translating it yields CARTGDGNTGELFF.

CDR3 in DNA: TGTGCCACCAAATCTGATACGGCAGGGGATTCCCAAGAGACCCAGTACTTC. Its translation is CATKSDTAGDSQETQYF. V and J are TRBV10-3 and TRBJ2-5, with TRBD1 as a possible D gene (6 bases). The germline V gene encodes CDR1 ENHRY and CDR2 SYGVKD. The V end lost 10 bases, the J end lost 1 base, and 25 bases lay between the germline ends. The CDR3 has 17 residues.

This clonotype came up a few times. This chain connects TRBV5-1 to TRBJ1-3; perhaps TRBD1 as D (6 bases). The CDR3 runs 15 residues. V lost 0 bases to trimming and J lost 2 bases, with 9 bases between them. CDR1 and CDR2 (germline): SGHRS, YFSETQ. CDR3 sequence: CASSLEGGTGNTIYF. The CDR3 DNA follows: TGCGCCAGCAGCTTGGAAGGGGGAACTGGAAACACCATATATTTT.

At least ten counts were recorded for this clonotype. The CDR3 DNA reads TGTGCCAGCAGCTTAATGGGGGGCATCTACAATGAGCAGTTCTTC. Translated: CASSLMGGIYNEQFF. The chain links TRBV7-2 to TRBJ2-1; the D call may be TRBD1 or TRBD2 (6 bases each). Looked up from germline, CDR1 is SGHTA and CDR2 is FQGNSA. V was cut by 2 bases and J by 3 bases, with 11 bases left in between. The CDR3 has 15 amino acids.

This clonotype occurred many times. This chain uses TRBV20-1 with TRBJ2-3; 10 nucleotides align to TRBD2. This CDR3 region has 15 residues. V shed 3 bases, J shed 4 bases, and the junction held 7 bases outside the gene matches. CDR1 is DFQATT, CDR2 SNEGSKA, per germline (reference sequence). The CDR3 DNA follows: TGCAGTGCTAGTTTCCGAGCGGGAGGGCCAGATACGCAGTATTTT. Protein sequence: CSASFRAGGPDTQYF.

The rearrangement links TRBV12-3 or TRBV12-4 to TRBJ2-7; perhaps TRBD1 as D (5 bases). This CDR3 comprises 13 residues. V was trimmed by 3 bases and J by 2 bases, leaving 8 bases between them. DNA of the CDR3: TGTGCCAGCAGTTTGACAGCAGCCTACGAGCAGTACTTC. As protein: CASSLTAAYEQYF.

This clonotype was found many times. The rearrangement uses TRBV4-1 and TRBJ2-7, with TRBD1 matching 8 bases. Unmatched junction bases numbered 9, after V lost 5 bases and J lost 3 bases. Germline V lookup: CDR1 MGHRA, CDR2 YSYEKL. The CDR3 contains 15 residues. The CDR3 coding sequence is TGCGCCAGCAGCGCCGGGACAGGTAGTCTCTACGAGCAGTACTTC. Its translation is CASSAGTGSLYEQYF.

This clonotype has a count of ten or more. The rearrangement joins TRBV28 to TRBJ2-1; 8 bases line up with TRBD2. Germline CDR1 reads MDHEN; CDR2 reads SYDVKM. This CDR3 comprises 14 residues. V shed 7 bases and J 5 bases; nucleotides not matched to a gene: 7. CDR3 nucleotides: TGTGCCAGCATGGTGCCGGGAGGGAACAATGAGCAGTTCTTC. Protein: CASMVPGGNNEQFF. Using reference TRBV28 and TRBJ2-1 for the parts outside the CDR3, the full variable domain is DVKVTQSSRYLVKRTGEKVFLECVQDMDHENMFWYRQDPGLGLRLIYFSYDVKMKEKGDIPEGYSVSREKKERFSLILESASTNQTSMYLCASMVPGGNNEQFFGPGTRLTVL.

The table lists this clonotype with a few counts. The chain links TRBV6-5 to TRBJ1-5, with a weak D call TRBD1 (5 bases). The CDR3 is made up of 15 amino acids. V was trimmed by 0 bases and J by 6 bases, leaving 12 bases between them. Germline V lookup: CDR1 MNHEY, CDR2 SVGAGI. The CDR3 DNA is TGTGCCAGCAGTTACTCTTGGACGGGGCGTCAGCCCCAGCATTTT. Amino acid sequence: CASSYSWTGRQPQHF.

The table lists this clonotype with a few counts. CDR3 nucleotide sequence: TGTGCCACCTCCCAGGGGAATTCACCCCTCCACTTT. This encodes CATSQGNSPLHF. This sequence joins TRBV15 and TRBJ1-6, with a tentative D call TRBD1 (6 bases). The CDR3 has 12 amino acids. The germline gives CDR1 LNHNV, CDR2 YYDKDF (reference sequence). Trimming took off 8 bases at V and 7 bases at J, with 9 bases between the two ends.

This clonotype showed up many times. This chain uses TRBV5-5 with TRBJ2-2, with TRBD1 matching 9 bases. Germline values: CDR1 SGHKS, CDR2 YYEKEE (reference sequence). Unmatched junction bases numbered 12, after V lost 4 bases and J lost 5 bases. The CDR3 extends over 17 amino acids. This CDR3 is CASSTGGGTGYTGELFF. CDR3 bases: TGTGCCAGCAGCACAGGTGGAGGGACAGGGTATACCGGGGAGCTGTTTTTT.

V gene TRBV20-1 combines with J gene TRBJ2-7; 7 bases agree with TRBD2. This CDR3 has 14 residues. Looked up from germline, CDR1 is DFQATT and CDR2 is SNEGSKA (reference sequence). The V and J ends lost 4 bases and 0 bases, in that order; junction bases with no gene match: 6. The CDR3 DNA reads TGCAGTGCTATAGTAGGGAGGGGCTCCTACGAGCAGTACTTC. Translated: CSAIVGRGSYEQYF.

The chain combines TRBV12-3 or TRBV12-4 with TRBJ1-6; D may be TRBD1 (6 bases). This CDR3 contains 14 residues. Trimming removed 3 bases at V and 8 bases at J, with 11 bases between. This CDR3 is CASSLIRGDSPLHF. CDR3 in DNA: TGTGCCAGCAGTTTGATCAGGGGCGATTCACCCCTCCACTTT.

The chain carries TRBV6-2 or TRBV6-3 and TRBJ1-1; D not resolved. The V end was cut by 5 bases, the J end by 2 bases, with 12 bases between. The CDR3 has 14 residues. Per germline, CDR1 MNHEY and CDR2 SVGEGT. CDR3 region: CASSRSGYNTEAFF. In DNA, the CDR3 is TGTGCCAGCAGTCGCTCCGGATATAACACTGAAGCTTTCTTT.

This clonotype was counted only a few times. The chain combines TRBV20-1 with TRBJ2-1; 13 bases align to TRBD2. Trimming cost V 3 bases and J 5 bases; bases outside gene matches: 7. CDR3 length: 16 residues. Germline V CDR1 and CDR2: DFQATT, SNEGSKA (reference sequence). CDR3 loop: CSASGLAGEKNNEQFF. In DNA form, the CDR3 reads TGCAGTGCTAGCGGACTAGCGGGAGAAAAAAACAATGAGCAGTTCTTC.